This T cell receptor (beta chain) was identified in a study of blood T cell repertoires in COVID-19. Study background: Researchers got acute and convalescent COVID-19 samples from the United States, Italy and Spain.

CDR1 is SGHRS and CDR2 is YFSETQ in the germline V gene. The CDR3 contains 14 residues. The ends lost 4 bases at V and 3 bases at J; junction bases unmatched: 3. The assay was immunoSEQ multiplex PCR, and TCRdb's table has in-frame clones only and misses some. Of 140,000 to 150,000 clones in the sample, around nine tenths were seen once. This clonotype originated in a human donor in a cohort sampled during active COVID-19. V gene TRBV5-1 combines with J gene TRBJ2-5; 10 bases fit TRBD2. The material sequenced was peripheral blood. CDR3 protein: CASSISGGEETQYF. CDR3 nucleotides: TGCGCCAGCAGCATCAGCGGGGGGGAAGAGACCCAGTACTTC.